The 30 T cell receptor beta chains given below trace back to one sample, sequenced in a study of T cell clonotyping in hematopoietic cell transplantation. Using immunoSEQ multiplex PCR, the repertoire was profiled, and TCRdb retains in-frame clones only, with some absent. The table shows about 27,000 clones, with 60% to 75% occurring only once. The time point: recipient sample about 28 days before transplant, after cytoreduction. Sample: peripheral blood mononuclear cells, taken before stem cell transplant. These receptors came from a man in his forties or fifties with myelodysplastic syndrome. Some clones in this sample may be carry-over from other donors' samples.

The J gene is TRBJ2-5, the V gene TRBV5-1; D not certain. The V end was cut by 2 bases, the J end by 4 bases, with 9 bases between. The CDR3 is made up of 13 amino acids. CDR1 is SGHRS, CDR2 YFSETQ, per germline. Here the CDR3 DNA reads TGCGCCAGCAGCTTCGACATATCAGAGACCCAGTACTTC. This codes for CASSFDISETQYF. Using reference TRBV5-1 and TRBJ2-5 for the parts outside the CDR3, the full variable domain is KAGVTQTPRYLIKTRGQQVTLSCSPISGHRSVSWYQQTPGQGLQFLFEYFSETQRNKGNFPGRFSGRQFSNSRSEMNVSTLELGDSALYLCASSFDISETQYFGPGTRLLVL.

CDR3 bases: TGTGCCAGCAGTCCCCCCCGACAGTATGGCTACACCTTC. This encodes CASSPPRQYGYTF. This rearrangement joins TRBV28 to TRBJ1-2; a possible D gene is TRBD1 (5 bases). Germline CDR1 reads MDHEN; CDR2 reads SYDVKM. The CDR3 contains 13 residues. V was pared by 5 bases and J by 5 bases, with 12 bases between.

The CDR3 reads CSVERGLAVPTDTQYF. CDR3 DNA sequence: TGCAGCGTCGAGAGGGGACTAGCGGTCCCCACAGATACGCAGTATTTT. V usage is TRBV29-1 and J usage is TRBJ2-3; 11 bases are a match to TRBD2. Losses at the gene ends were 6 bases for V and 2 bases for J; bases not matched to a gene: 10. The CDR3 is 16 residues long. Germline assignment: CDR1 SQVTM and CDR2 ANQGSEA.

CDR3 amino acids: CASSRTGGRNYEQYF. CDR3 DNA: TGCGCCAGCAGCCGTACAGGGGGCCGAAACTACGAGCAGTACTTC. J is TRBJ2-7 and V is TRBV5-1; 9 nucleotides match TRBD1. The CDR3 spans 15 residues. V lost 4 bases to trimming and J lost 3 bases; unmatched junction nucleotides: 8. Per germline, CDR1 SGHRS and CDR2 YFSETQ.

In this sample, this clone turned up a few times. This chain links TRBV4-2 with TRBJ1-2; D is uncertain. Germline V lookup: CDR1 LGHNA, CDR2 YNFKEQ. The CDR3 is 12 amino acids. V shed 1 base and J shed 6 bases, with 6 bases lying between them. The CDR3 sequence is CASSQVGDGYTF. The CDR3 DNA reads TGTGCCAGCAGCCAAGTCGGAGATGGCTACACCTTC.

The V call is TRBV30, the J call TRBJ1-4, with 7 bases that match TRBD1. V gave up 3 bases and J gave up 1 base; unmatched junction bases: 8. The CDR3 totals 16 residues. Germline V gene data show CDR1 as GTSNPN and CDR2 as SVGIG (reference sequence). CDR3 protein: CAWRGGNRGTNEKLFF. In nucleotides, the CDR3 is TGTGCCTGGAGAGGGGGGAACAGGGGAACTAATGAAAAACTGTTTTTT.

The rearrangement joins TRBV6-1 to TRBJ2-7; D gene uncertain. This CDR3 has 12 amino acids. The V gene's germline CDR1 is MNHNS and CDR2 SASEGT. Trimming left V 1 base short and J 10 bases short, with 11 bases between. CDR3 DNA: TGTGCCAGCAGTGAAGGGGATAGGGCCCAGTACTTC. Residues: CASSEGDRAQYF.

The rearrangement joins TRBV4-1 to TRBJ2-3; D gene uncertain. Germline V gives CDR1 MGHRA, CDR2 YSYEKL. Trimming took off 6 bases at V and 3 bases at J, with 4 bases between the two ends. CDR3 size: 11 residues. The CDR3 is CASRATDTQYF. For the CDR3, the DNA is TGCGCCAGCAGGGCGACAGATACGCAGTATTTT.

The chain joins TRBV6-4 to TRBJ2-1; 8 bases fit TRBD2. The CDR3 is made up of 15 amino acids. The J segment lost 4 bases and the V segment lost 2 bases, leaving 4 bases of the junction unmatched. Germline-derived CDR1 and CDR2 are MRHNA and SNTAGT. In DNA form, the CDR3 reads TGTGCCAGCAGTGACGGCGCGGGGGGTTACAATGAGCAGTTCTTC. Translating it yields CASSDGAGGYNEQFF.

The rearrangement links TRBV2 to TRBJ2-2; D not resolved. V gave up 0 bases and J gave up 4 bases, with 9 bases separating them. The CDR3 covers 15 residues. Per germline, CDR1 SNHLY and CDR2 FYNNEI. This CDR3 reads CASSEASWGTGELFF. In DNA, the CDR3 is TGTGCCAGCAGTGAAGCTAGCTGGGGCACCGGGGAGCTGTTTTTT.

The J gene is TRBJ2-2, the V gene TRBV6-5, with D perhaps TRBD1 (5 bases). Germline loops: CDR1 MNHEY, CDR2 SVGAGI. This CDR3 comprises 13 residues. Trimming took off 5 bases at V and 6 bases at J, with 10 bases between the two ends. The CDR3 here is CASSTGLPGELFF. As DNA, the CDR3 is TGTGCCAGCAGTACAGGTTTGCCCGGGGAGCTGTTTTTT.

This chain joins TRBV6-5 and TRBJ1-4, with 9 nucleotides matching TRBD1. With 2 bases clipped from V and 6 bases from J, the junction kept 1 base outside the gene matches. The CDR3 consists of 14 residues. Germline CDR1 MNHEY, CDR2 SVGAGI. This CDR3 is CASSYRDRDEKLFF. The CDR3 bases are TGTGCCAGCAGTTACCGGGACAGGGATGAAAAACTGTTTTTT.

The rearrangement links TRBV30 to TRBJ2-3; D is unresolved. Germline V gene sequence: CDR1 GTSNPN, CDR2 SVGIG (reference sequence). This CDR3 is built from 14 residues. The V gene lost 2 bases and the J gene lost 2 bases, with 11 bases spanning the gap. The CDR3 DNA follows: TGTGCCTGGAGTAAGGATCTCCTCACAGATACGCAGTATTTT. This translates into CAWSKDLLTDTQYF.

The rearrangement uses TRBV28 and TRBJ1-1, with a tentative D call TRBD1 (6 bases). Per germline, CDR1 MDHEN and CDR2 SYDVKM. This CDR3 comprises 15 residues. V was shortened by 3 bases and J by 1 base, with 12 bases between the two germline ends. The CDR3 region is CASSLARGENTEAFF. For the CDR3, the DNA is TGTGCCAGCAGTTTGGCCAGGGGTGAGAACACTGAAGCTTTCTTT.

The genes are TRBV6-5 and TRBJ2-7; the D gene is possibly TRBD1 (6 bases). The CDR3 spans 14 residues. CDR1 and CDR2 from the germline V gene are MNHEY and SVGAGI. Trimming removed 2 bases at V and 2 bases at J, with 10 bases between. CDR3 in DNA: TGTGCCAGCAGTTACCGTGAGGGGGCCTACGAGCAGTACTTC. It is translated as CASSYREGAYEQYF.

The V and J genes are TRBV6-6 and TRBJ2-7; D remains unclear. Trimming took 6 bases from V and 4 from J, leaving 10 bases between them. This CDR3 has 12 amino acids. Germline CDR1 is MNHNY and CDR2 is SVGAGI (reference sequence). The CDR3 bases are TGTGCCAGCAGCCTAGATCGTTACGAGCAGTACTTC. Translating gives CASSLDRYEQYF.

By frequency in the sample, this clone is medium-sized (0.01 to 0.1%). CDR3 amino acids: CASSESGANVLTF. The CDR3 nucleotides are TGTGCCAGCAGCGAGTCTGGGGCCAACGTCCTGACTTTC. V gene TRBV6-4 combines with J gene TRBJ2-6, with D unclear. The germline CDR1 and CDR2 sequences are MRHNA and SNTAGT. The V end lost 6 bases, the J end lost 1 base, and 4 bases lay between the germline ends. CDR3 length: 13 residues.

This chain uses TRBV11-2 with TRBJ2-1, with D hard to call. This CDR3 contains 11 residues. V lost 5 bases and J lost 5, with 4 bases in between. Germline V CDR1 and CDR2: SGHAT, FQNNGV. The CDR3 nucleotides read TGTGCCAGCAGCCAAAACAATGAGCAGTTCTTC. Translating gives CASSQNNEQFF.

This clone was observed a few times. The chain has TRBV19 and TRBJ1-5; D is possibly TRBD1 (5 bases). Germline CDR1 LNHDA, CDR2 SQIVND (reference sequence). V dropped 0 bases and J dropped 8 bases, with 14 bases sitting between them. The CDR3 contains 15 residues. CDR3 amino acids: CASSIDQEGRKPQHF. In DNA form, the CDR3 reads TGTGCCAGTAGTATAGATCAGGAGGGGCGCAAGCCCCAGCATTTT.

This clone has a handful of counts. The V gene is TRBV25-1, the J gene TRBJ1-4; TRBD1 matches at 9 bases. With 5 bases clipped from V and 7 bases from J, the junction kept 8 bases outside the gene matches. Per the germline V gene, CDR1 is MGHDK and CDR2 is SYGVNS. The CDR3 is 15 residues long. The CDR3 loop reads CASSPGTGFGEKLFF. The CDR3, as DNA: TGTGCCAGCAGTCCCGGGACAGGGTTCGGTGAAAAACTGTTTTTT.

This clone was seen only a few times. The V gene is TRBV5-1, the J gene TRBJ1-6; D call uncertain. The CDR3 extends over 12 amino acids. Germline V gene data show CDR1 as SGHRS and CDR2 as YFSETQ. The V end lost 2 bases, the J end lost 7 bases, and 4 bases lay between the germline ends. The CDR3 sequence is CASSFENSPLHF. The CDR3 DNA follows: TGCGCCAGCAGCTTCGAGAATTCACCCCTCCACTTT. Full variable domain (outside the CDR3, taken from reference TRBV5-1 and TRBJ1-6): KAGVTQTPRYLIKTRGQQVTLSCSPISGHRSVSWYQQTPGQGLQFLFEYFSETQRNKGNFPGRFSGRQFSNSRSEMNVSTLELGDSALYLCASSFENSPLHFGNGTRLTVT.

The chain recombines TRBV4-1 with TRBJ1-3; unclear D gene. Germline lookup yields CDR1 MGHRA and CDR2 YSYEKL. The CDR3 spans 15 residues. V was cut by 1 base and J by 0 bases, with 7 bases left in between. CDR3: CASSQGPYSGNTIYF. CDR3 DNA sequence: TGCGCCAGCAGCCAAGGTCCGTACTCTGGAAACACCATATATTTT.

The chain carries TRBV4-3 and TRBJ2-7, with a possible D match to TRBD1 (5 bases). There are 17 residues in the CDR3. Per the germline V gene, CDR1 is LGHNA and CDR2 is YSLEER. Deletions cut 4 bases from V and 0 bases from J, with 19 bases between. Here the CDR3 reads CASSPGLAAKSSYEQYF. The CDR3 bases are TGCGCCAGCAGCCCAGGGCTGGCCGCGAAGAGCTCCTACGAGCAGTACTTC.

CDR3 sequence: CSGRGGGVNEQYF. The CDR3 DNA sequence: TGCAGTGGTCGGGGAGGGGGCGTCAACGAGCAGTACTTC. The chain links TRBV29-1 to TRBJ2-7, with D perhaps given as TRBD1 or TRBD2 (7 bases each). This CDR3 region has 13 residues. In germline, CDR1 is SQVTM, CDR2 ANQGSEA.

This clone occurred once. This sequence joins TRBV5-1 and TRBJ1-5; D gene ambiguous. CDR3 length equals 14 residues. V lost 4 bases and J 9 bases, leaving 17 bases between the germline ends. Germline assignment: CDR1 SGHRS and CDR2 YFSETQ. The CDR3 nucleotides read TGCGCCAGCAGCACGACGGCCGGAGGGTCGCCCCAGCATTTT. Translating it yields CASSTTAGGSPQHF.

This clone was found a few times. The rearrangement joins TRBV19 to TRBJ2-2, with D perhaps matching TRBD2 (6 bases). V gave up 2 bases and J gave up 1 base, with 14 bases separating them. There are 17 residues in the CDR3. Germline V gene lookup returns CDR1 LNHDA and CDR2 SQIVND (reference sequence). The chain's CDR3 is CASSILVRRENTGELFF. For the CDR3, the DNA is TGTGCCAGTAGTATACTGGTTAGGCGGGAGAACACCGGGGAGCTGTTTTTT.

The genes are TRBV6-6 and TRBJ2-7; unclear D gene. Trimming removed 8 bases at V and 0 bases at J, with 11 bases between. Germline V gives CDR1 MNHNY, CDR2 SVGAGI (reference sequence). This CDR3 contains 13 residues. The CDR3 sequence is CASRRQASYEQYF. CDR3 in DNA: TGTGCCAGCCGCCGGCAGGCCTCCTACGAGCAGTACTTC.

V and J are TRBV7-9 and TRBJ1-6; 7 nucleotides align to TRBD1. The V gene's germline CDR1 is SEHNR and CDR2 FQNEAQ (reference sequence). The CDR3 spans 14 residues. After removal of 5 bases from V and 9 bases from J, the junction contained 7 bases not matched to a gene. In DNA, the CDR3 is TGTGCCAGCAGCCCAGGGGGATTAGGTTCACCCCTCCACTTT. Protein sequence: CASSPGGLGSPLHF.

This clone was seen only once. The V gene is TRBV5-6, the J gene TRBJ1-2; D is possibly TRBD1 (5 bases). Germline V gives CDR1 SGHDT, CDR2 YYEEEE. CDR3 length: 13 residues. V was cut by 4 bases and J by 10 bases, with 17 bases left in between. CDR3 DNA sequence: TGTGCCAGCAGCCCGACAGCTGTCGAACTCTACACCTTC. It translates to CASSPTAVELYTF.

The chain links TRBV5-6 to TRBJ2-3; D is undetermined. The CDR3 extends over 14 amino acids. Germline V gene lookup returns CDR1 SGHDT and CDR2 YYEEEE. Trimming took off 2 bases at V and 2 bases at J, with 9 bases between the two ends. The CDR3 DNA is TGTGCCAGCAGCTTCAACAGCTTCACAGATACGCAGTATTTT. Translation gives CASSFNSFTDTQYF.